The text below deals with one T cell receptor (beta chain). The source of the sample is a study of shared clonotypes between healthy human individuals. V was shortened by 2 bases and J by 0 bases, with 18 bases between the two germline ends. The CDR3 is 17 amino acids. Germline CDR1 is SGHDT and CDR2 is YYEEEE. TCRdb's copy holds only in-frame clones and misses some; the assay was immunoSEQ multiplex PCR. The table shows roughly 1,100,000 clones, with more than 60% occurring only once. Sequencing input: memory CD4+ T cells sorted from blood. Subset reported: CD45RA-negative fraction. V is TRBV5-6 and J is TRBJ2-7; D ambiguous. The clonotype originates from a man aged 18 to 30 in good health. The CDR3 sequence is CASSLGMTGVVSYEQYF. In DNA, the CDR3 is TGTGCCAGCAGCTTAGGGATGACGGGCGTCGTCTCCTACGAGCAGTACTTC.